The T cell receptor (beta chain) under discussion was sequenced for a study of Ad26.COV2.S vaccination and SARS-CoV-2 variants. The length of the CDR3 is 15 residues. The germline V gene has CDR1 MGHRA and CDR2 YSYEKL. Trimming took 3 bases from V and 4 from J, leaving 15 bases between them. Treatment denoted: some 19 received Ad26.COV2.S at low or high dose, single or two shots; 5 received placebo; per-sample allocation not given. All samples were drawn on day 63, counting from the first vaccine or placebo injection. The individual, an adult aged 18-55 years, was a donor in Boston. TCRdb's table, derived via immunoSEQ multiplex PCR, lists solely in-frame clones and lacks some. The sample carries about 480,000 clones, 87% recorded once.

V gene TRBV4-1 combines with J gene TRBJ1-2; perhaps TRBD1 as D (6 bases). The clonotype originates from a person aged 18-60 years who received the Ad26.COV2.S COVID-19 vaccine or a placebo. The sequences come from peripheral blood, collected in a trial of Ad26.COV2.S vaccine versus placebo. The CDR3 nucleotides read TGCGCCAGCAGCCACAAAAGGGGGAGAAGCTATGGCTACACCTTC. It encodes CASSHKRGRSYGYTF.